A selection of T cell receptor beta chains follows, all from one sample in a study of cytomegalovirus exposure and HLA in healthy donors. Libraries were prepared by immunoSEQ multiplex PCR; TCRdb keeps only in-frame clonotypes and omits some of them. The sample lists around 130,000 clones, approximately 72% occurring once. The specimen was PBMCs. These receptors came from a human donor in good health. The CDR3 runs from the conserved cysteine through the conserved F or W. The D gene is left open where the match is weak. Rows give clone size only sometimes, using once, few, many, or a class for an expanded clone.

v_gene	abundance	j_gene	d_gene	CDR3nt	CDR3aa
TRBV9	NA	TRBJ1-6	TRBD1	TGTGCCAGCAACTCCGGGACAGACAATTCACCCCTCCACTTT	CASNSGTDNSPLHF
TRBV15	NA	TRBJ2-1	TRBD2	TGTGCCACCAGCAGAGAAGCGGGACTTGGCCTCAGTGAGCAGTTCTTC	CATSREAGLGLSEQFF
TRBV27	NA	TRBJ2-7	TRBD2	TGTGCCAGCAGTTTATCGAGGGCGGGAGTCCAATCCTACGAGCAGTACTTC	CASSLSRAGVQSYEQYF
TRBV11-2	NA	TRBJ2-5	TRBD2	TGTGCCAGCAGCGAAGTCCCAGCGGGGGGGGCGGGGTACCAAGAGACCCAGTACTTC	CASSEVPAGGAGYQETQYF
TRBV14	NA	TRBJ2-7	NA	TGTGCCAGCAGCACAAACGGCGGGCCCTACGAGCAGTACTTC	CASSTNGGPYEQYF
TRBV6-4	few	TRBJ1-1	NA	TGTGCCAGCAGAAGGGACTCCCGAACTGAAGCTTTCTTT	CASRRDSRTEAFF
TRBV15	few	TRBJ2-7	TRBD1	TGTGCCACCAGCAGAGGTGGACAGGGATCCCACGAGCAGTACTTC	CATSRGGQGSHEQYF
TRBV5-4	NA	TRBJ1-3	NA	TGTGCCAGCAGCTTGAGGTGGGCAGGGGCCTCTGGAAACACCATATATTTT	CASSLRWAGASGNTIYF
TRBV27	NA	TRBJ1-5	NA	TGTGCCAGCAGTACCCGGGGGGGCGACTACAATCAGCCCCAGCATTTT	CASSTRGGDYNQPQHF
TRBV7-9	NA	TRBJ1-4	NA	TGTGCCAGCAGCGTCAGGGAAGCGAATGAAAAACTGTTTTTT	CASSVREANEKLFF
TRBV27	NA	TRBJ2-4	NA	TGTGCCAGCAGTTCCGGGACATTCGATAGCATTCAGTACTTC	CASSSGTFDSIQYF
TRBV19	once	TRBJ1-5	NA	TGTGCCAGTAGTACTGGGGGGGTGGGTCAGCCCCAGCATTTT	CASSTGGVGQPQHF
TRBV27	NA	TRBJ2-2	TRBD2	TGTGCCAGTCTCGGGGGGTGGGACACCGGGGAGCTGTTTTTT	CASLGGWDTGELFF
TRBV2	NA	TRBJ1-2	TRBD1	TGTGCCAGCAGTGATTTCACCGGGACAGGGTCCGGCTACACCTTC	CASSDFTGTGSGYTF
TRBV7-9	few	TRBJ2-3	NA	TGTGCCAGCAGCTTAGGAACTCGTGGTGGGCTAACAGATACGCAGTATTTT	CASSLGTRGGLTDTQYF
TRBV4-3	few	TRBJ2-7	TRBD2	TGCGCCAGCAGCCTAGCGGGAGGACCCTACGAGCAGTACTTC	CASSLAGGPYEQYF
TRBV18	few	TRBJ2-5	TRBD1	TGTGCCAGCTCACCCGACAGGGGGTTCCAAGAGACCCAGTACTTC	CASSPDRGFQETQYF
TRBV9	NA	TRBJ2-3	NA	TGTGCCAGCAGCGTTGGCAATACGCAGTATTTT	CASSVGNTQYF
TRBV9	NA	TRBJ1-4	TRBD1	TGTGCCAGCAGCCCGGGACAGGCTAGGGAAAAACTGTTTTTT	CASSPGQAREKLFF
TRBV28	NA	TRBJ1-5	TRBD1	TGTGCCAGCAGCAAGACAGGGTTGAGCAATCAGCCCCAGCATTTT	CASSKTGLSNQPQHF
TRBV6-5	NA	TRBJ1-2	NA	TGTGCCAGCACTTCCGGGCGGGGGGATGGCTACACCTTC	CASTSGRGDGYTF
TRBV7-2	once	TRBJ2-1	NA	TGTGCCAGCAGCCGTGAGACATCAGCCTACAATGAGCAGTTCTTC	CASSRETSAYNEQFF
TRBV5-6	NA	TRBJ2-1	NA	TGTGCCAGCAGCTTCGGGTATAATGAGCAGTTCTTC	CASSFGYNEQFF
TRBV7-8	NA	TRBJ2-7	TRBD1	TGTGCCAGCAGATCTGGACAGGGGGTTGACGAGCGGTACTTC	CASRSGQGVDERYF
TRBV19	NA	TRBJ1-5	TRBD1	TGTGCCAGTAGTCTACAGGGGGCCCGCCAGCCCCAGCATTTT	CASSLQGARQPQHF
TRBV5-1	few	TRBJ2-1	NA	TGCGCCAGCAGCTTGGCCACTAGCTCCTACAATGAGCAGTTCTTC	CASSLATSSYNEQFF
TRBV27	NA	TRBJ1-4	TRBD1	TGTGCCAGCAGCCACTATGGTGGGGGGACAGGGGGCGAAAAACTGTTTTTT	CASSHYGGGTGGEKLFF
TRBV18	NA	TRBJ2-3	NA	TGTGCCAGCTCCCAGTCGTCCAGCACAGATACGCAGTATTTT	CASSQSSSTDTQYF
TRBV7-9	NA	TRBJ1-2	NA	TGTGCCTCGGGGGGGTTCGGCTACACCTTC	CASGGFGYTF
TRBV5-8	NA	TRBJ1-1	TRBD1	TGTGCCAGCAGCACAACCGACAGGGGCGGTCGTGCTTTCTTT	CASSTTDRGGRAFF
TRBV6-1	NA	TRBJ2-3	NA	TGTGCCAGCAGTGAAGAGCCCGGTCGCACAGATACGCAGTATTTT	CASSEEPGRTDTQYF
TRBV15	NA	TRBJ2-7	TRBD2	TGTGCCACCAGCAGAAAAGCCCTAGCGGCAAGCTCCTACGAGCAGTACTTC	CATSRKALAASSYEQYF
TRBV7-9	NA	TRBJ1-5	NA	TGTGCCAGCAGCTTTGCGGATCAGCCCCAGCATTTT	CASSFADQPQHF
TRBV7-2	NA	TRBJ2-1	TRBD1	TGTGCCAGCAGCTTAGGGACAGGGATCAACAATGAGCAGTTCTTC	CASSLGTGINNEQFF
TRBV11-2	NA	TRBJ2-1	TRBD2	TGTGCCAGCAGCAAGAGCACTAGCGCTTACAATGAGCAGTTCTTC	CASSKSTSAYNEQFF
TRBV28	NA	TRBJ2-7	TRBD1	TGTGCCAGCAGTAGTGGGACAGGGGTCCACGAGCAGTACTTC	CASSSGTGVHEQYF
TRBV4-2	NA	TRBJ1-6	NA	TGTGCCAGCAGCCACGACTCCGGACAGAGAAATAATTCACCCCTCCACTTT	CASSHDSGQRNNSPLHF
TRBV5-4	NA	TRBJ2-3	NA	TGTGCCAGCAGCTTGGACGGACAGCGCAGTCGAAGCACAGATACGCAGTATTTT	CASSLDGQRSRSTDTQYF
TRBV30	NA	TRBJ2-7	NA	TGTGCCTGGAGTTCTCAGGGGGGTCAGGGGCAGTACTTC	CAWSSQGGQGQYF
TRBV7-3	NA	TRBJ1-4	NA	TGTTCCAACAAAACAGGTTGTCATATGTTTTTT	CSNKTGCHMFF
TRBV6-1	few	TRBJ2-7	TRBD1	TGTGCCAGCAGCCGGGACAGGGGCCACGAGCAGTACTTC	CASSRDRGHEQYF
TRBV19	once	TRBJ2-3	TRBD2	TGTGCCAGTAGTATGGGTCCCCTAGCGGGTCGCACAGATACGCAGTATTTT	CASSMGPLAGRTDTQYF
TRBV6-1	NA	TRBJ2-1	TRBD2	TGTGCCAGCAGTGAATTTGCTAGCGGGGGGGGGTTCAATGAGCAGTTCTTC	CASSEFASGGGFNEQFF
TRBV6-4	NA	TRBJ2-5	NA	TGTGCCAGCAGCCTTTTCCAAGAGACCCAGTACTTC	CASSLFQETQYF
TRBV4-1	NA	TRBJ2-1	NA	TGCACCAGCAGCCAAGATCAGCGGGGACACTCCTACAATGAGCAGTTCTTC	CTSSQDQRGHSYNEQFF
TRBV30	once	TRBJ1-5	NA	TGTGCCTGGAGTCTAGGCAGCAATCAGCCCCAGCATTTT	CAWSLGSNQPQHF
TRBV7-9	NA	TRBJ2-5	NA	TGTGCCAGCAGCCCCGGACACCGGACGGGTAGTGGGACCCAGTACTTC	CASSPGHRTGSGTQYF
TRBV6-5	NA	TRBJ1-5	NA	TGTGCCAGCAGTTACCTGAGTTCCAGGGGTGAGCCCCAGCATTTT	CASSYLSSRGEPQHF
TRBV11-3	NA	TRBJ2-1	TRBD1	TGTGCCAGCAGCCAGACAGGGGGGGGTTTAGTTGAGCAGTTCTTC	CASSQTGGGLVEQFF
TRBV6-4	NA	TRBJ1-5	NA	TGTGCCAGCAGTGACAAGGAGCCTCATAGCAATCAGCCCCAGCATTTT	CASSDKEPHSNQPQHF
TRBV28	few	TRBJ2-5	TRBD1	TGTGCCAGCAGGGAGGTAGACAGGGGGCGCCAAGAGACCCAGTACTTC	CASREVDRGRQETQYF
TRBV4-1	NA	TRBJ2-3	NA	TGCGCCAGCAGCCAACTCCGGGTTGGTTCGGATACGCAGTATTTT	CASSQLRVGSDTQYF
TRBV28	NA	TRBJ2-7	NA	TGTGCCAGCAGCCAGTACGAGCAGTACTTC	CASSQYEQYF
TRBV27	once	TRBJ1-2	TRBD1	TGTGCCAGTAAACTCACCGGGACAGCTAACTATGGCTACACCTTC	CASKLTGTANYGYTF
TRBV5-4	NA	TRBJ2-6	NA	TGTGCCAGCAGCCTCCCCTTTCCGGGGGGCAGACCTGGGGCCAACGTCCTGACTTTC	CASSLPFPGGRPGANVLTF